This T cell receptor beta chain was identified during a study of technical replicates of blood from several donors. TCRdb keeps only in-frame clones here, not all; method: immunoSEQ multiplex PCR. The sample has 60,000 to 90,000 clones, 80% to 95% seen once; the top ten hold roughly 0.4%. Trimming took 0 bases from V and 7 from J, leaving 10 bases between them. CDR1 and CDR2 (germline): GTSNPN, SVGIG (reference sequence). This CDR3 comprises 13 residues. Sequencing was carried out using T cells isolated from PBMCs. The chain links TRBV30 to TRBJ1-5; D call uncertain. This receptor was identified in a human donor in good health. In nucleotides, the CDR3 is TGTGCCTGGAGTGTAAAGGGAGGCCAGCCCCAGCATTTT. Encoded protein: CAWSVKGGQPQHF.